Sequencing of this T cell receptor beta chain was carried out in a study of control samples from healthy donors and cancer patients. Trimming stripped 2 bases from V and 7 bases from J, with 12 bases between. CDR1 is MGHDK and CDR2 is SYGVNS in the germline V gene. CDR3 size: 13 residues. Data came from immunoSEQ multiplex PCR; TCRdb stores just in-frame clones and leaves some out. The sample consists of about 180,000 clones, approximately 94% of them appearing once. The TCR was taken from a man aged 25 to 45 in good health. The sequencing input was blood. V gene TRBV25-1 combines with J gene TRBJ2-7; a possible D gene is TRBD1 (6 bases). The CDR3: CASSEVGAGEQYF. For the CDR3, the DNA is TGTGCCAGCAGTGAAGTGGGGGCCGGGGAGCAGTACTTC.